The 18 T cell receptor beta chains listed next were all sequenced from one sample in a study of shared clonotypes between healthy human individuals. The method was immunoSEQ multiplex PCR; TCRdb's version includes in-frame clones alone and lacks a portion of them. The table records around 2.5 million clones, over 85% of them present only once. The specimen sequenced was naive CD4+ T cells from PBMCs. Regarding subset: CD45RA+ positively selected. These receptors all stem from a man between 18 and 35 years old in good health. Some clones in this sample may be carry-over from other donors' samples.

The chain links TRBV2 to TRBJ2-1; 8 nucleotides agree with TRBD2. This CDR3 spans 17 amino acids. The trim removed 7 bases at V and 0 bases at J, leaving 11 bases unmatched. CDR1 and CDR2 (germline): SNHLY, FYNNEI. CDR3 protein: CASTPGGGGYSYNEQFF. The CDR3 DNA follows: TGTGCCAGCACCCCCGGGGGGGGAGGGTACTCCTACAATGAGCAGTTCTTC.

The chain combines TRBV28 with TRBJ1-3; D possibly corresponds to TRBD1 (6 bases). V shed 6 bases and J shed 4 bases, with 10 bases lying between them. The CDR3 length is 13 residues. Germline V gene data show CDR1 as MDHEN and CDR2 as SYDVKM. DNA for the CDR3: TGTGCCAGCAGGGACAGTGGAGGAAACACCATATATTTT. Translating it yields CASRDSGGNTIYF.

The V call is TRBV4-1, the J call TRBJ2-1; 11 bases map to TRBD2. The CDR3 spans 17 residues. CDR1 MGHRA and CDR2 YSYEKL come from the germline V gene. Losses at the gene ends were 6 bases for V and 7 bases for J; bases not matched to a gene: 14. The CDR3 loop reads CASRGVGLAAGGNEQFF. The CDR3 DNA is TGCGCCAGCAGGGGTGTGGGACTAGCGGCCGGGGGGAATGAGCAGTTCTTC.

The chain joins TRBV5-1 to TRBJ2-1; 9 bases are a match to TRBD2. Germline V gene data show CDR1 as SGHRS and CDR2 as YFSETQ. This CDR3 comprises 19 residues. With V trimmed by 0 bases and J by 0 bases, 10 bases remained unmatched. CDR3 residues: CASSLVPSGVTSSYNEQFF. The CDR3 DNA reads as TGCGCCAGCAGCTTGGTCCCTAGCGGGGTAACTAGCTCCTACAATGAGCAGTTCTTC.

This chain uses TRBV28 with TRBJ2-4, with a tentative D call TRBD2 (6 bases). The ends were cut back, 5 bases at V and 8 bases at J, with 16 bases in the middle. The length of the CDR3 is 14 residues. Per germline, CDR1 MDHEN and CDR2 SYDVKM. The CDR3 DNA is TGTGCCAGCAGTACACGACTAGATAATGACATTCAGTACTTC. The encoded protein is CASSTRLDNDIQYF.

J is TRBJ1-1 and V is TRBV10-3; 8 nucleotides agree with TRBD1. This CDR3 is built from 14 residues. CDR1 is ENHRY and CDR2 is SYGVKD in the germline V gene. After removal of 4 bases from V and 1 base from J, the junction contained 2 bases not matched to a gene. The CDR3 is CAISGTGRNTEAFF. For the CDR3, the DNA is TGTGCCATCAGTGGGACAGGGAGGAACACTGAAGCTTTCTTT.

The chain carries TRBV7-2 and TRBJ1-4; TRBD1 is a possible D gene (6 bases). V was pared by 3 bases and J by 7 bases, with 12 bases between. Germline V gene sequence: CDR1 SGHTA, CDR2 FQGNSA. CDR3 size: 14 residues. CDR3: CASSFSGAGEKLFF. Written as DNA, the CDR3 is TGTGCCAGCAGCTTTTCAGGGGCGGGTGAAAAACTGTTTTTT.

Comments on this clone: Different DNA sequences within this sample yield the same CDR3. The gene calls are TRBV5-1 and TRBJ1-1, with 9 bases that match TRBD1. CDR1 and CDR2 (germline): SGHRS, YFSETQ. The CDR3 consists of 14 residues. The V gene end was trimmed by 0 bases and the J gene end by 5 bases; junction bases not matched to a gene: 2. The CDR3 DNA sequence: TGCGCCAGCAGCTTGGGGACAGGGGTAACTGAAGCTTTCTTT. It encodes CASSLGTGVTEAFF.

The chain carries TRBV19 and TRBJ2-4; D is possibly TRBD2 (5 bases). There are 17 residues in the CDR3. The V gene lost 1 base and the J gene lost 0 bases, with 13 bases spanning the gap. CDR1 is LNHDA and CDR2 is SQIVND in the germline V gene (reference sequence). The CDR3 DNA reads as TGTGCCAGTAGTATAGGTAGAGGGCCGGGAGCCAAAAACATTCAGTACTTC. It codes for CASSIGRGPGAKNIQYF.

Worth noting for this clone: The same CDR3 is also encoded by other DNA sequences in this sample. The chain couples TRBV5-1 to TRBJ2-5; 9 nucleotides align to TRBD1. Germline loops: CDR1 SGHRS, CDR2 YFSETQ. V gave up 2 bases and J gave up 4 bases; unmatched junction bases: 3. CDR3 size: 14 residues. The CDR3 here is CASSLQGAGETQYF. The CDR3 bases are TGCGCCAGCAGCTTACAGGGGGCTGGAGAGACCCAGTACTTC.

The J gene is TRBJ1-1, the V gene TRBV14, with D uncertain. Between the trimmed V and J ends, which lost 2 bases and 5 bases, there was a span of 12 bases. The CDR3 has 14 residues. Germline V gene sequence: CDR1 SGHDN, CDR2 FVKESK. This chain's CDR3 is CASSQQTGLTEAFF. Here the CDR3 DNA reads TGTGCCAGCAGCCAACAGACGGGCCTAACTGAAGCTTTCTTT.

This clone is a singleton in its sample. V gene TRBV10-3 combines with J gene TRBJ2-2; 9 nucleotides agree with TRBD1. Germline CDR1 reads ENHRY; CDR2 reads SYGVKD. Trimming removed 10 bases from V and 1 base from J; junction bases left unmatched: 4. The CDR3 has 14 residues. The CDR3 bases are TGTGCCAGCGGACAGGGGCAGAACACCGGGGAGCTGTTTTTT. Translated: CASGQGQNTGELFF.

As concerns this clone: The CDR3 carries no conserved terminal phenylalanine or tryptophan, so it likely arises from a read error. J is TRBJ1-3 and V is TRBV25-1, with a possible D match to TRBD1 (5 bases). The CDR3 covers 15 residues. The V gene lost 1 base and the J gene lost 0 bases, with 7 bases spanning the gap. CDR1 is MGHDK and CDR2 is SYGVNS in the germline V gene. The CDR3 sequence is CASSEWGRSGNTIYL. Here the CDR3 DNA reads TGTGCCAGCAGTGAATGGGGACGCTCTGGAAACACCATATATCTT.

The chain uses TRBV9 and TRBJ2-5, with D maybe TRBD2 (6 bases). CDR1 and CDR2 from the germline V gene are SGDLS and YYNGEE. V shed 0 bases and J shed 4 bases, with 10 bases lying between them. This CDR3 has 14 amino acids. CDR3 region: CASSVGTSSETQYF. As DNA, the CDR3 is TGTGCCAGCAGCGTAGGAACTAGCTCAGAGACCCAGTACTTC.

The V call is TRBV5-1, the J call TRBJ2-2, with no clear D. Per the germline V gene, CDR1 is SGHRS and CDR2 is YFSETQ. Between the trimmed V and J ends, which lost 6 bases and 8 bases, there was a span of 14 bases. The CDR3 has 13 amino acids. The CDR3: CASKEFESGELFF. The DNA for the CDR3 is TGCGCCAGCAAAGAGTTTGAGTCGGGGGAGCTGTTTTTT. The full variable domain, completed using reference TRBV5-1 and TRBJ2-2, is KAGVTQTPRYLIKTRGQQVTLSCSPISGHRSVSWYQQTPGQGLQFLFEYFSETQRNKGNFPGRFSGRQFSNSRSEMNVSTLELGDSALYLCASKEFESGELFFGEGSRLTVL.

The chain recombines TRBV9 with TRBJ1-6; D remains ambiguous. The V end was cut by 4 bases, the J end by 0 bases, with 11 bases between. The CDR3 has 16 amino acids. Germline lookup yields CDR1 SGDLS and CDR2 YYNGEE. The CDR3 DNA reads as TGTGCCAGCAGCCCGGGTCGGAGCTCCTATAATTCACCCCTCCACTTT. Its translation: CASSPGRSSYNSPLHF.

This rearrangement joins TRBV28 to TRBJ2-7; 9 nucleotides line up with TRBD1. V was clipped by 4 bases and J by 1 base; unmatched bases: 8. Germline-derived CDR1 and CDR2 are MDHEN and SYDVKM. This CDR3 region has 16 residues. The DNA of the CDR3 is TGTGCCAGCAGTTCTGCCACAGGGGGCCTATCCTACGAGCAGTACTTC. Amino acids: CASSSATGGLSYEQYF.

The chain combines TRBV6-1 with TRBJ2-7; D is unclear. Trimming removed 1 base at V and 2 bases at J, with 9 bases between. Looked up from germline, CDR1 is MNHNS and CDR2 is SASEGT. This CDR3 comprises 14 residues. The CDR3 DNA reads TGTGCCAGCAGTGAAGAGGACGGTACCTACGAGCAGTACTTC. This codes for CASSEEDGTYEQYF.